The T cell receptor beta chain described here comes from a study of cytomegalovirus exposure and HLA in healthy donors. Across the study: Unique TCRs from HLA-typed donors, 70 million to 100 million of them, were held in an early data release. Study-wide results and limits: Serostatus for CMV was the only available immune exposure information.

The PCR made use of 60 Vbeta and 13 Jbeta primers. Libraries were prepared by immunoSEQ multiplex PCR; TCRdb keeps only in-frame clonotypes and omits some of them. This sample's clone table lists approximately 120,000 clones. Concerning this clone itself: Its antigen remains unidentified.

Germline V lookup: CDR1 SGDLS, CDR2 YYNGEE. The CDR3 has 14 residues. V lost 2 bases to trimming and J lost 4 bases; unmatched junction nucleotides: 3. This chain links TRBV9 with TRBJ2-5; 9 bases agree with TRBD2. The sequence derives from a woman in her fifties or sixties in good health and CMV-seronegative. Sequenced input: PBMCs. The CDR3 loop is CASSVGAGGETQYF. In nucleotides, the CDR3 is TGTGCCAGCAGCGTGGGAGCGGGAGGAGAGACCCAGTACTTC.